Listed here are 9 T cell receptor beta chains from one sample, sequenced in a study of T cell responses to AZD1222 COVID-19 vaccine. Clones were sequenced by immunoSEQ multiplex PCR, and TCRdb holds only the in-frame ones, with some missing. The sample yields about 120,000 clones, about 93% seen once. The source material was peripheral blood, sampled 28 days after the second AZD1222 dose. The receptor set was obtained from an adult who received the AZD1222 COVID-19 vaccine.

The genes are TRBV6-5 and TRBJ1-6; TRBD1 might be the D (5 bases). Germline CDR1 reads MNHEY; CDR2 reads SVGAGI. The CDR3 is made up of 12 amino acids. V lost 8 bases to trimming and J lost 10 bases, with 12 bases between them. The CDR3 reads CASGGGDSPLHF. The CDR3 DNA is TGTGCCAGCGGGGGGGGAGACTCACCCCTCCACTTT.

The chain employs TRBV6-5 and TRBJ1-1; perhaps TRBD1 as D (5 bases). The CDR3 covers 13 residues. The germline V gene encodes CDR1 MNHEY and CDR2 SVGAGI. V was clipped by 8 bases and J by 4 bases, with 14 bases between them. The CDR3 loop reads CASSTGGRTEAFF. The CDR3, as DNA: TGTGCCAGCTCAACCGGGGGTCGCACTGAAGCTTTCTTT.

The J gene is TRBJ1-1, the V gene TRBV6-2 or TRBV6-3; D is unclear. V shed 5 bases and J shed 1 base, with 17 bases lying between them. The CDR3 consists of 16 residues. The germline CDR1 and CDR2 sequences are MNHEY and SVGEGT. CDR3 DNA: TGTGCCAGCAGTGAGAGAGGCAGTAGGTGGAACACTGAAGCTTTCTTT. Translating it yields CASSERGSRWNTEAFF.

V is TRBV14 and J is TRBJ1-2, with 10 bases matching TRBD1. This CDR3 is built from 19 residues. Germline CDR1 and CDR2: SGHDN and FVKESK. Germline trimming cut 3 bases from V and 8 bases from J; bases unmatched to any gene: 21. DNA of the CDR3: TGTGCCAGCAGCCAGCGCCACTTGGACAGGGGGAATTTCGATGGAGGCTACACCTTC. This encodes CASSQRHLDRGNFDGGYTF. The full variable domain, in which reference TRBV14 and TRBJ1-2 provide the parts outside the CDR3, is EAGVTQFPSHSVIEKGQTVTLRCDPISGHDNLYWYRRVMGKEIKFLLHFVKESKQDESGMPNNRFLAERTGGTYSTLKVQPAELEDSGVYFCASSQRHLDRGNFDGGYTFGSGTRLTVV.

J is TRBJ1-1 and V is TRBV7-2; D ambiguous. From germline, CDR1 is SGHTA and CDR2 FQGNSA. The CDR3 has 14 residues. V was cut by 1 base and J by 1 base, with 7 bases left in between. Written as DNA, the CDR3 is TGTGCCAGCAGCTTAGAGGTCAGGAACACTGAAGCTTTCTTT. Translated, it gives CASSLEVRNTEAFF.

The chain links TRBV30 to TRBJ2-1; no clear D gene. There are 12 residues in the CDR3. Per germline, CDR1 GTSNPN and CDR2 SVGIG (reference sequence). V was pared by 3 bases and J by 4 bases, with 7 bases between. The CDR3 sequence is CAWRHTYNEQFF. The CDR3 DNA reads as TGTGCCTGGAGGCACACTTACAATGAGCAGTTCTTC.

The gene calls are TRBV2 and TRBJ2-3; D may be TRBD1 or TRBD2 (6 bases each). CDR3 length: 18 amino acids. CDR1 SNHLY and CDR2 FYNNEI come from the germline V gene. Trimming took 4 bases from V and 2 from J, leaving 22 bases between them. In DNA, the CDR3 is TGTGCCAGCAGTGGTTTCCCGGGGGACACGGTCCCCACAGATACGCAGTATTTT. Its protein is CASSGFPGDTVPTDTQYF.

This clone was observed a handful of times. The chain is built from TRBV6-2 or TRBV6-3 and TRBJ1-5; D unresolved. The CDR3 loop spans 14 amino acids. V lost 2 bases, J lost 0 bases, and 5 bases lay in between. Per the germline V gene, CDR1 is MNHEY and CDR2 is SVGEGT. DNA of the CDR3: TGTGCCAGCAGTTACAGGGATAGCAATCAGCCCCAGCATTTT. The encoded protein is CASSYRDSNQPQHF.

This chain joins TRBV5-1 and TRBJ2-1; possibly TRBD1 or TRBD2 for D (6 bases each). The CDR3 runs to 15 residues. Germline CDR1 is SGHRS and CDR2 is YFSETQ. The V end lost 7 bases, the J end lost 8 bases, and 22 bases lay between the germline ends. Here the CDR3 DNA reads TGCGCCAGCTTATTTGGGACAACTGGCGGGGATGAGCAGTTCTTC. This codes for CASLFGTTGGDEQFF.